Presented here are 9 T cell receptor beta chains from one specimen sequenced in a study of T cell changes during pregnancy in multiple sclerosis. Some clones are missing from TCRdb's copy, which holds only in-frame ones; the method was immunoSEQ multiplex PCR. The sample includes under 70,000 clones, 92% of them seen just once. The starting material was CD4+ T cells from peripheral blood mononuclear cells, obtained after pregnancy. These receptors came from a female donor with multiple sclerosis, enrolled in a pregnancy study.

The J gene is TRBJ1-2, the V gene TRBV15; no clear D gene. Germline V lookup: CDR1 LNHNV, CDR2 YYDKDF (reference sequence). The CDR3 is 14 residues long. V lost 2 bases to trimming and J lost 8 bases, with 15 bases between them. The CDR3 reads CATSRFRWRSGYTF. Here the CDR3 DNA reads TGTGCCACCAGCAGATTTAGGTGGAGGAGCGGCTACACCTTC.

This sequence joins TRBV5-6 and TRBJ2-1; 8 bases agree with TRBD1. Germline CDR1 and CDR2: SGHDT and YYEEEE. Trimming took 0 bases from V and 6 from J; bases not matched to a gene: 2. The CDR3 has 14 amino acids. The chain's CDR3 is CASSLAGGLNEQFF. The CDR3 nucleotides read TGTGCCAGCAGCTTGGCAGGGGGCCTCAATGAGCAGTTCTTC.

This rearrangement joins TRBV30 to TRBJ1-6; D may be TRBD1 (6 bases). Trimming took off 7 bases at V and 7 bases at J, with 14 bases between the two ends. This CDR3 is built from 13 residues. Per the germline V gene, CDR1 is GTSNPN and CDR2 is SVGIG (reference sequence). The DNA of the CDR3 is TGTGCCTCCGCGACAGGACGGAATTCACCCCTCCACTTT. This translates into CASATGRNSPLHF.

V and J are TRBV7-2 and TRBJ1-4; TRBD1 aligns across 7 bases. Germline-derived CDR1 and CDR2 are SGHTA and FQGNSA. V was clipped by 0 bases and J by 8 bases; unmatched bases: 3. The CDR3 contains 14 residues. The CDR3 DNA is TGTGCCAGCAGCTTAGCAGGGGGCGGAGAAAAACTGTTTTTT. This encodes CASSLAGGGEKLFF.

The chain has TRBV4-3 and TRBJ1-2; unclear D gene. This CDR3 region has 15 residues. From germline, CDR1 is LGHNA and CDR2 YSLEER. Between the trimmed V and J ends, which lost 4 bases and 0 bases, there was a span of 12 bases. CDR3 protein: CASSPHQDANYGYTF. CDR3 DNA sequence: TGCGCCAGCAGCCCCCACCAGGATGCTAACTATGGCTACACCTTC.

The rearrangement joins TRBV7-3 to TRBJ2-1; a weak D match, TRBD1 (6 bases). The ends were cut back, 2 bases at V and 4 bases at J, with 21 bases in the middle. This CDR3 contains 18 residues. CDR1 is SGHTA and CDR2 is FQGTGA in the germline V gene. The CDR3 here is CASSLSNLQGRLYNEQFF. CDR3 DNA: TGTGCCAGCAGCTTATCCAACCTACAGGGACGACTGTACAATGAGCAGTTCTTC.

The gene calls are TRBV7-3 and TRBJ2-1, with 9 nucleotides matching TRBD2. CDR3 length equals 14 residues. CDR1 is SGHTA and CDR2 is FQGTGA in the germline V gene. The V and J ends lost 8 bases and 8 bases, in that order; junction bases with no gene match: 10. DNA for the CDR3: TGTGCCAGCCAGTATCGCGGGGGGGCCGATGAGCAGTTCTTC. Translated, it gives CASQYRGGADEQFF.

As DNA, the CDR3 is TGTGCCAGCAGCTGGTATCGAACACCGAACACTGAAGCTTTCTTT. Translation gives CASSWYRTPNTEAFF. The rearrangement uses TRBV5-6 and TRBJ1-1; D gene uncertain. This CDR3 spans 15 amino acids. Germline values: CDR1 SGHDT, CDR2 YYEEEE. Trimming took 3 bases from V and 1 from J, leaving 13 bases between them. Filled out from reference TRBV5-6 and TRBJ1-1, the complete variable domain reads DAGVTQSPTHLIKTRGQQVTLRCSPKSGHDTVSWYQQALGQGPQFIFQYYEEEERQRGNFPDRFSGHQFPNYSSELNVNALLLGDSALYLCASSWYRTPNTEAFFGQGTRLTVV.

This clone was observed a single time. The chain carries TRBV5-1 and TRBJ1-1; 7 positions agree with TRBD1. Germline CDR1 reads SGHRS; CDR2 reads YFSETQ. The CDR3 totals 13 residues. The V gene end was trimmed by 5 bases and the J gene end by 4 bases; junction bases not matched to a gene: 5. The CDR3 nucleotides read TGCGCCAGCAGTACAGGGGTGGGCACTGAAGCTTTCTTT. Its translation is CASSTGVGTEAFF.